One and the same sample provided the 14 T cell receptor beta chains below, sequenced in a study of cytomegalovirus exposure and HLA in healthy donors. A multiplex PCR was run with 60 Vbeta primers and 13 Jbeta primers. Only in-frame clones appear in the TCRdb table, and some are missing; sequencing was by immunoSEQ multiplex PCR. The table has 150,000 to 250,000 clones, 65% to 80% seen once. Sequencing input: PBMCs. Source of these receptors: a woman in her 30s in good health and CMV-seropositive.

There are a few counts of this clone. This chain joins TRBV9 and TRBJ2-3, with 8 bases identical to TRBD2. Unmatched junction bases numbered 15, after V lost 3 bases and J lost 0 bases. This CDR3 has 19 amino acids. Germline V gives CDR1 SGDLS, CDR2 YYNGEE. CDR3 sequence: CASSAPGLDRTASTDTQYF. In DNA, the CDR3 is TGTGCCAGCAGCGCCCCGGGACTAGATCGGACGGCAAGCACAGATACGCAGTATTTT.

This CDR3 reads CASSWGGAGTGELFF. The CDR3 DNA is TGTGCCAGCAGCTGGGGGGGCGCGGGCACCGGGGAGCTGTTTTTT. This rearrangement joins TRBV7-2 to TRBJ2-2, with D maybe TRBD2 (7 bases). The CDR3 length is 15 residues. Germline V gene sequence: CDR1 SGHTA, CDR2 FQGNSA. V lost 4 bases to trimming and J lost 4 bases, with 13 bases between them. The whole variable domain, remainder taken from reference TRBV7-2 and TRBJ2-2, is GAGVSQSPSNKVTEKGKDVELRCDPISGHTALYWYRQSLGQGLEFLIYFQGNSAPDKSGLPSDRFSAERTGGSVSTLTIQRTQQEDSAVYLCASSWGGAGTGELFFGEGSRLTVL.

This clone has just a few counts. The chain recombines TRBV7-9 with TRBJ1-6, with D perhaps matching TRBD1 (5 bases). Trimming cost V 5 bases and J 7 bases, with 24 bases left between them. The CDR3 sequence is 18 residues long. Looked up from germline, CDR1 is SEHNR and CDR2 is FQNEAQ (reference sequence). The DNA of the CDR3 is TGTGCCAGCAGCCCCGATTTGCGGGGACGGCCTATAAATTCACCCCTCCACTTT. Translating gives CASSPDLRGRPINSPLHF. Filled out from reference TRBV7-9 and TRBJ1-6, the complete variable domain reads DTGVSQNPRHKITKRGQNVTFRCDPISEHNRLYWYRQTLGQGPEFLTYFQNEAQLEKSRLLSDRFSAERPKGSFSTLEIQRTEQGDSAMYLCASSPDLRGRPINSPLHFGNGTRLTVT.

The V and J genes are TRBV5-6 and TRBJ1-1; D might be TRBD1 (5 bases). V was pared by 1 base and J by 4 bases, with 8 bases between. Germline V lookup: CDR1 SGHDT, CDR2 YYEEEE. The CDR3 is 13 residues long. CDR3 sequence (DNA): TGTGCCAGCAGCTTGACGGGGGGCACTGAAGCTTTCTTT. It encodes CASSLTGGTEAFF.

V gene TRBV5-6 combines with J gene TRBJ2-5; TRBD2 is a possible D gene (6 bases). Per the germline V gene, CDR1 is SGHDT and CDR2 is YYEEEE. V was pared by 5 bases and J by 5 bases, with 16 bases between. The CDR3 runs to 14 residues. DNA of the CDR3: TGTGCCAGCAGTTCCGGGACTCCCGCTGAGACCCAGTACTTC. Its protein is CASSSGTPAETQYF.

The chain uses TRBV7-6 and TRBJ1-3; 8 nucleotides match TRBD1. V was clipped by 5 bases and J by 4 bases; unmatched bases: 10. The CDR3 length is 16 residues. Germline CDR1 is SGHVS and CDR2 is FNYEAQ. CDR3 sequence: CASSMAPGGAGNTIYF. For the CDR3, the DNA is TGTGCCAGCAGCATGGCCCCAGGGGGCGCAGGAAACACCATATATTTT.

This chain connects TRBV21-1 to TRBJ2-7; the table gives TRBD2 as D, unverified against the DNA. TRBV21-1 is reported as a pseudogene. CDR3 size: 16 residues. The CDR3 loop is CASSLRSKYAIYEQYF. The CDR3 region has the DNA TGTGCCAGCAGCCTCCGGTCCAAGTATGCGATATACGAGCAGTACTTC.

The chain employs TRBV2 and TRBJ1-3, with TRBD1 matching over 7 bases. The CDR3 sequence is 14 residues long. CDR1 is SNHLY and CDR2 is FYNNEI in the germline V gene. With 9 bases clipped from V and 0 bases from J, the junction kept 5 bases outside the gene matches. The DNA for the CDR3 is TGTGCCAGTGGTAGGGACAGCTCTGGAAACACCATATATTTT. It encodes CASGRDSSGNTIYF.

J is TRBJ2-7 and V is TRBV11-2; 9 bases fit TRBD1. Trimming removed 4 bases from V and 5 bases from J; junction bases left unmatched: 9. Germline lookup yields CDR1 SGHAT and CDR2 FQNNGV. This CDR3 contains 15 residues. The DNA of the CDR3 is TGTGCCAGCAGCTCAACCGGGACAGGGACGGACGAGCAGTACTTC. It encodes CASSSTGTGTDEQYF.

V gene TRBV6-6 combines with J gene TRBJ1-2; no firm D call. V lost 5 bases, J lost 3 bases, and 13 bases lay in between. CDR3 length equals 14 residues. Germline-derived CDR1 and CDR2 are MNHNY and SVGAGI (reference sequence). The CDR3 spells CASSPMSGYYGYTF. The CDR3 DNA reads TGTGCCAGCAGTCCCATGAGCGGGTACTATGGCTACACCTTC.

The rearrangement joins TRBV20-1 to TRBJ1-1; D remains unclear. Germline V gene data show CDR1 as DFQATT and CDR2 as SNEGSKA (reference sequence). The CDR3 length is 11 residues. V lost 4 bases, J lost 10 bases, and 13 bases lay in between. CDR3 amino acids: CSAIPTLGAFF. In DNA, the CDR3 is TGCAGTGCTATACCCACGCTCGGAGCTTTCTTT.

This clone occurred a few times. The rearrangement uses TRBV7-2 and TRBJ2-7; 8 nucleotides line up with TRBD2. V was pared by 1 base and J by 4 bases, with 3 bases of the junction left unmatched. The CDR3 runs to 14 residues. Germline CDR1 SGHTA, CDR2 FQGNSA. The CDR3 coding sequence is TGTGCCAGCAGCTTAGTGGGACTAGGGTACGAGCAGTACTTC. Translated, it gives CASSLVGLGYEQYF.

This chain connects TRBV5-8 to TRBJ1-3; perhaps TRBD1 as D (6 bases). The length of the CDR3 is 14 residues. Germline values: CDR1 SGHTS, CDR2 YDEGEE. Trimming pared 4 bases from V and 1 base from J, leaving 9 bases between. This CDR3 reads CASSDRRSGNTIYF. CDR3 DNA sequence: TGTGCCAGCAGCGACAGGAGGTCTGGAAACACCATATATTTT.

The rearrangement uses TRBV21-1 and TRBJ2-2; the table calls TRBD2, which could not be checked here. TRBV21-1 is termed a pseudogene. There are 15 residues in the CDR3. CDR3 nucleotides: TGTGCCAGCAGCAAAGGGCTAGCGGGGGCCGGGGAGCTGTTTTTT. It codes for CASSKGLAGAGELFF.